This T cell receptor (beta chain) originates from a study of T-cell memory formation after mild COVID-19 (dated by TCRdb to the early 2020s). Study-wide context: TCR sequence clusters from the two donors were found to be largely donor specific. T-cell clones expanding and contracting after mild COVID-19 in two donors were tracked by longitudinal TCRalpha and TCRbeta repertoire sequencing. Two young, previously healthy adult volunteers made up the cohort, one male and one female.

The full study reports these points: The detection of some responding clones in pre-infection memory suggests that pre-existing cross-reactive memory T cells joined the SARS-CoV-2 response. Contracting CD4+ clones appeared mostly in the CM and EM memory subsets, whereas CD8+ clones were enriched in EMRA. The second-wave clones that peaked on day 37 were not confirmed to be SARS-CoV-2 specific. Only two mild cases were covered by the study, and larger cohorts that include severe cases with pre-infection samples were considered necessary. Balanced CD4/CD8 phenotypes were observed for clones contracting from day 15 to 85, whereas a bias towards CD4+ was observed for a second wave of clones expanding from day 15 to 37.

The listed sequencing device is Illumina NovaSeq 6000. TCRalpha and TCRbeta cDNA libraries were constructed by 5'RACE with constant-segment primers, with sample barcodes and unique molecular identifiers being introduced. Trizol reagent was used to extract RNA from every sample. Libraries were amplified in two PCR steps, with a second sample barcode and Illumina TruSeq adapters added in the second step. Sequencing of the libraries was done on an Illumina NovaSeq, producing 2 x 150 bp paired-end reads. Per the authors' processing: Demultiplexing of reads and collapsing into UMI-guided consensus sequences were performed with migec v1.2.7. Using mixcr v2.1.11, the UMI consensuses were aligned to TRA and TRB V and J templates and assembled into clonotypes. Clonotypes were classified as expanded or contracted when called significant by both edgeR and NoisET, with noise models trained on biological replicates. edgeR calls used a false discovery rate-adjusted p below 0.01 and a log2 fold-change threshold of 1. As an exploratory analysis of dynamics, max-normalized trajectories of the 1000 most abundant clonotypes were examined by PCA with hierarchical clustering. Separately sequenced CD4+ and CD8+ repertoires were used to assign the CD4 or CD8 phenotype of responding clones. Clones were called with MiXCR by TCRdb after fastp trimmed the public reads at Q25, and only in-frame beta chains were retained. For every CDR3 protein sequence, its rows merge into one entry that carries the most common genes and DNA. The V and J calls come from TCRdb's annotation, not from the publication. A total of approximately 100,000 distinct CDR3 sequences appear in this sample, around 12% of them only once. Roughly 27% of the sample is taken by the ten largest.

This clonotype was found a few times. Its antigen specificity is not known. Qualities for individual bases were not recorded, and no much larger clone is one base off. PBMCs were isolated by Ficoll-Paque density gradient centrifugation. V and J are truncated by 8 bases and 4 bases respectively, leaving an intervening sequence of 15 bases. CDR1 and CDR2 are read off the germline V gene (reference sequence) as MNHEY and SMNVEV. The CDR3 runs 13 residues from the cysteine to the phenylalanine. CDR3 DNA only is kept here, 39 bases in frame from base 1. This TCR was recovered from an adult woman who had mild COVID-19 (a few samples of this study predate the infection). The sample titles of this study are shuffled in the database, so cell type and time point are left out; the donor was told from shared clones. The chain joins TRBV27 to TRBJ2-7, with a weak D call of TRBD1 (6 bases match). Material for sequencing was PBMCs or a T cell subset sorted from them (not recorded which). Read as DNA, the sequence is TGTGCCAGCGCCCACAGGGATACTTACGAGCAGTACTTC. Its product reads: CASAHRDTYEQYF.